These 27 T cell receptor beta chains were all obtained from the same sample, sequenced in a study of T cell repertoires in cytomegalovirus infection. Their antigen targets remain unknown. MiXCR was run by TCRdb on the reads, yielding one entry per CDR3 protein. The table lists 250,000 to 400,000 distinct CDR3 sequences, approximately 25% of them singletons. Sequenced material: cultured PBMCs, taken from culture after CMV antigen stimulation. The receptor set was obtained from a human donor in good health (CMV status not recorded). Some clones in this sample may be carry-over from other donors' samples.

This clonotype was counted ten times or more. This rearrangement joins TRBV7-2 to TRBJ2-1, with a possible D match to TRBD1 (6 bases). The CDR3 loop spans 15 amino acids. V was clipped by 6 bases and J by 2 bases, with 14 bases between them. Germline CDR1 is SGHTA and CDR2 is FQGNSA. The CDR3 bases are TGTGCCAGCAGGCAGGACTGGGGGCCCTACAATGAGCAGTTCTTC. Translating gives CASRQDWGPYNEQFF.

In its sample, this clonotype was seen a few times. The chain carries TRBV7-9 and TRBJ2-1, with TRBD2 identical over 11 bases. CDR3 length: 17 residues. V shed 4 bases and J 7 bases; nucleotides not matched to a gene: 12. CDR1 and CDR2 from the germline V gene are SEHNR and FQNEAQ (reference sequence). CDR3 sequence: CASSSHFTSGRGNEQFF. As DNA, the CDR3 is TGTGCCAGCAGCTCCCACTTTACTAGCGGGAGAGGGAATGAGCAGTTCTTC.

Many counts were recorded for this clonotype. The chain combines TRBV7-8 with TRBJ2-7, with D unclear. V shed 2 bases and J shed 6 bases, with 8 bases lying between them. CDR1 and CDR2 from the germline V gene are SGHVS and FQNEAQ. This CDR3 is built from 12 residues. The CDR3 region is CASSLISAEQYF. The CDR3 DNA is TGTGCCAGCAGCTTAATTTCTGCCGAGCAGTACTTC.

This clonotype turned up a few times. This chain joins TRBV4-2 and TRBJ2-1, with TRBD2 identical over 8 bases. This CDR3 has 15 residues. V was clipped by 0 bases and J by 8 bases; unmatched bases: 6. CDR1 is LGHNA and CDR2 is YNFKEQ in the germline V gene. The CDR3 nucleotides read TGTGCCAGCAGCCAAGAAAGCGGGAGTAGGGATGAGCAGTTCTTC. This codes for CASSQESGSRDEQFF.

This clonotype was detected a few times. The rearrangement joins TRBV7-2 to TRBJ2-7; TRBD2 agrees at 8 bases. V dropped 4 bases and J dropped 2; count of bases not matched to a gene: 1. This CDR3 is built from 13 residues. CDR1 is SGHTA, CDR2 FQGNSA, per germline. In nucleotides, the CDR3 is TGTGCCAGCAGCTCCGGGGGGGCCTACGAGCAGTACTTC. Residues: CASSSGGAYEQYF.

This clonotype was detected many times. This chain joins TRBV7-2 and TRBJ2-5; a weak D match, TRBD2 (6 bases). Germline V CDR1 and CDR2: SGHTA, FQGNSA. The CDR3 spans 14 residues. The V end lost 3 bases, the J end lost 3 bases, and 11 bases lay between the germline ends. In DNA form, the CDR3 reads TGTGCCAGCAGCTTCGGGACTGGAAAAGAGACCCAGTACTTC. This gives the protein CASSFGTGKETQYF.

This clonotype has more than one count but fewer than ten. The CDR3 nucleotides read TGTGCCACCAGGACAGGCAACTATGGCTACACCTTC. Protein sequence: CATRTGNYGYTF. The V call is TRBV24-1, the J call TRBJ1-2; a weak D match, TRBD1 (6 bases). CDR3 size: 12 residues. The germline V gene encodes CDR1 KGHDR and CDR2 SFDVKD. V lost 7 bases, J lost 2 bases, and 7 bases lay in between.

The V and J genes are TRBV7-2 and TRBJ1-2; 7 positions agree with TRBD1. Germline-derived CDR1 and CDR2 are SGHTA and FQGNSA. The CDR3 totals 12 residues. The V gene end was trimmed by 0 bases and the J gene end by 8 bases; junction bases not matched to a gene: 0. CDR3 amino acids: CASSLAGQGYTF. The CDR3 coding sequence is TGTGCCAGCAGCTTAGCGGGACAGGGCTACACCTTC.

The chain couples TRBV7-6 to TRBJ2-5; D may be TRBD1 (5 bases). The germline V and J ends were trimmed by 1 base and 9 bases, with 15 bases remaining between them. The germline V gene encodes CDR1 SGHVS and CDR2 FNYEAQ. The CDR3 consists of 14 residues. CDR3 protein: CASSLGRTLASQYF. CDR3 nucleotides: TGTGCCAGCAGCTTAGGCAGGACATTGGCGTCCCAGTACTTC. The entire variable domain, with the rest obtained from reference TRBV7-6 and TRBJ2-5, is as follows: GAGVSQSPRYKVTKRGQDVALRCDPISGHVSLYWYRQALGQGPEFLTYFNYEAQQDKSGLPNDRFSAERPEGSISTLTIQRTEQRDSAMYRCASSLGRTLASQYFGPGTRLLVL.

In nucleotides, the CDR3 is TGTGCCAGCCGGACTAGCGTTGGTAATGAGCAGTTCTTC. Translation gives CASRTSVGNEQFF. The chain uses TRBV6-2 or TRBV6-3 and TRBJ2-1; 9 bases line up with TRBD2. Germline loops: CDR1 MNHEY, CDR2 SVGEGT. V was pared by 8 bases and J by 7 bases, with 6 bases of the junction left unmatched. The CDR3 consists of 13 residues.

The chain recombines TRBV28 with TRBJ2-7; 11 nucleotides line up with TRBD1. J lost 4 bases, V lost 6 bases, and 8 bases had no gene match. Germline V lookup: CDR1 MDHEN, CDR2 SYDVKM. CDR3 length equals 15 residues. The DNA for the CDR3 is TGTGCCAGCAGCCTTGAGGGACAGGGGGAGTACGAGCAGTACTTC. Amino acid sequence: CASSLEGQGEYEQYF.

The sample holds a few counts of this clonotype. The chain uses TRBV5-4 and TRBJ2-5, with TRBD1 matching 11 bases. The CDR3 extends over 17 amino acids. V lost 0 bases and J lost 4; bases outside the gene matches: 8. Looked up from germline, CDR1 is SGHNT and CDR2 is YYREEE (reference sequence). The CDR3 loop is CASSLDPDRGRLETQYF. The CDR3 bases are TGTGCCAGCAGCTTGGACCCGGACAGGGGGCGCTTAGAGACCCAGTACTTC.

This clonotype has a handful of counts. The chain recombines TRBV6-2 or TRBV6-3 with TRBJ2-1; 15 bases are shared with TRBD2. This CDR3 region has 19 residues. In germline, CDR1 is MNHEY, CDR2 SVGEGT. The junction had 5 bases not matched to a gene; V was cut back by 0 bases and J by 2 bases. The CDR3 protein is CASSYSPGLAGGPYNEQFF. The CDR3 DNA reads as TGTGCCAGCAGTTACTCCCCAGGACTAGCGGGAGGGCCCTACAATGAGCAGTTCTTC.

This clonotype was counted ten times or more. V is TRBV12-3 or TRBV12-4 and J is TRBJ2-1; D possibly corresponds to TRBD2 (6 bases). The germline V and J ends were trimmed by 6 bases and 6 bases, with 15 bases remaining between them. This CDR3 spans 14 amino acids. This CDR3 is CASRGTLGGNEQFF. CDR3 DNA sequence: TGTGCCAGCAGAGGAACCCTCGGGGGCAATGAGCAGTTCTTC.

This clonotype was counted many times. The rearrangement uses TRBV7-2 and TRBJ1-2; TRBD1 matches at 7 bases. The CDR3 runs 13 residues. CDR1 and CDR2 (germline): SGHTA, FQGNSA. The V and J ends lost 5 bases and 5 bases, in that order; junction bases with no gene match: 5. The CDR3 DNA reads TGTGCCAGCAGCAATAGACAGGGTTATGGCTACACCTTC. Its protein is CASSNRQGYGYTF.

This clonotype was seen ten or more times. The V and J genes are TRBV6-1 and TRBJ2-2, with D possibly being TRBD2 (5 bases). This CDR3 is built from 14 residues. CDR1 is MNHNS and CDR2 is SASEGT in the germline V gene. Deletions cut 6 bases from V and 3 bases from J, with 11 bases between. The CDR3 is CASSGEFHTGELFF. CDR3 DNA: TGTGCCAGCAGCGGGGAGTTTCACACCGGGGAGCTGTTTTTT.

This clonotype came up a few times. The chain employs TRBV6-4 and TRBJ2-1, with D tentatively TRBD2 (6 bases). Trimming stripped 0 bases from V and 4 bases from J, with 16 bases between. The CDR3 is 17 residues long. From germline, CDR1 is MRHNA and CDR2 SNTAGT. CDR3 residues: CASSDSGSGSGYNEQFF. The CDR3 bases are TGTGCCAGCAGTGACTCGGGGTCGGGTAGCGGTTACAATGAGCAGTTCTTC.

The chain links TRBV6-2 or TRBV6-3 to TRBJ2-2, with 8 bases fitting TRBD2. The CDR3 sequence is 17 residues long. Trimming took 8 bases from V and 6 from J; bases not matched to a gene: 17. Germline CDR1 reads MNHEY; CDR2 reads SVGEGT. The CDR3 spells CASVRTKGTRVAGELFF. CDR3 in DNA: TGTGCCAGCGTACGGACAAAGGGGACTAGAGTCGCCGGGGAGCTGTTTTTT.

A remark on this clonotype: With a much larger clone just one base away, this may be a read error. The J gene is TRBJ1-5, the V gene TRBV6-5; maybe TRBD1 (6 bases). The CDR3 is 16 residues long. From germline, CDR1 is MNHEY and CDR2 SVGAGI. CDR3 nucleotides: TGTGCCAGCAGGCAGCGCGGGGGGGGCGGCAATCAGCCCCAGCGTTTT. Protein product: CASRQRGGGGNQPQRF.

This clonotype was counted only a few times. The chain combines TRBV20-1 with TRBJ1-1; D gene unclear. V was pared by 0 bases and J by 1 base, with 18 bases between. The germline CDR1 and CDR2 sequences are DFQATT and SNEGSKA (reference sequence). The CDR3 has 17 residues. The CDR3 DNA is TGCAGTGCTAGAGACCTCCCCGAGGCGGTTGCGAACACTGAAGCTTTCTTT. The encoded protein is CSARDLPEAVANTEAFF.

V is TRBV7-8 and J is TRBJ2-7; D gene uncertain. The CDR3 has 12 amino acids. CDR1 is SGHVS, CDR2 FQNEAQ, per germline. Trimming removed 5 bases from V and 2 bases from J, with 7 bases in between. The CDR3 coding sequence is TGTGCCAGCAGCCCGAGTACCTACGAGCAGTACTTC. Amino acid sequence: CASSPSTYEQYF.

This clonotype was recorded a few times. The chain joins TRBV5-1 to TRBJ2-3; TRBD2 aligns across 12 bases. This CDR3 comprises 15 residues. V trimming: 4 bases; J trimming: 3 bases; junction bases outside the gene matches: 3. CDR1 SGHRS and CDR2 YFSETQ come from the germline V gene. Here the CDR3 DNA reads TGCGCCAGCAGCGGGGGACTAGCGGGTACAGATACGCAGTATTTT. Amino acids: CASSGGLAGTDTQYF.

This clonotype was seen repeatedly, ten times or more. This chain links TRBV7-2 with TRBJ2-7, with a tentative D call TRBD2 (5 bases). Germline-derived CDR1 and CDR2 are SGHTA and FQGNSA. Trimming took 2 bases from V and 7 from J, leaving 24 bases between them. CDR3 length: 17 amino acids. CDR3 amino acids: CASSLYLGLQYPGEQYF. As DNA, the CDR3 is TGTGCCAGCAGCTTATATCTCGGGCTGCAGTATCCGGGGGAGCAGTACTTC.

The CDR3, as DNA: TGTGCCAGCAGCCAAGATCTACGGACAGGCGAGCAGTACGTC. Translation: CASSQDLRTGEQYV. The V call is TRBV3-1, the J call TRBJ2-7, with 7 positions matching TRBD1. V was pared by 0 bases and J by 6 bases, with 5 bases of the junction left unmatched. Germline V lookup: CDR1 LGHDT, CDR2 YNNKEL (reference sequence). The CDR3 has 14 amino acids.

The gene calls are TRBV19 and TRBJ1-5; a possible D gene is TRBD1 (6 bases). The V and J ends lost 6 bases and 2 bases respectively, with 17 bases between them. The CDR3 has 16 residues. CDR1 and CDR2 (germline): LNHDA, SQIVND (reference sequence). The CDR3 DNA reads as TGTGCCAGTAGGGGGACCGGGACAAATCGCAATCAGCCCCAGCATTTT. The encoded protein is CASRGTGTNRNQPQHF. Variable domain in full (rest from reference TRBV19 and TRBJ1-5): DGGITQSPKYLFRKEGQNVTLSCEQNLNHDAMYWYRQDPGQGLRLIYYSQIVNDFQKGDIAEGYSVSREKKESFPLTVTSAQKNPTAFYLCASRGTGTNRNQPQHFGDGTRLSIL.

The rearrangement joins TRBV28 to TRBJ2-1; unclear D gene. Per the germline V gene, CDR1 is MDHEN and CDR2 is SYDVKM. Trimming stripped 4 bases from V and 2 bases from J, with 9 bases between. This CDR3 region has 14 residues. The CDR3 loop reads CASSSTRPYNEQFF. Written as DNA, the CDR3 is TGTGCCAGCAGTTCGACAAGGCCCTACAATGAGCAGTTCTTC.

This clonotype was seen a handful of times. The chain employs TRBV5-6 and TRBJ2-7; 7 bases are shared with TRBD1. The CDR3 sequence is 13 residues long. The germline CDR1 and CDR2 sequences are SGHDT and YYEEEE. V shed 4 bases and J 11 bases; nucleotides not matched to a gene: 12. The CDR3 DNA reads as TGTGCCAGCAGCCTTCTGTCCCCGGGACAGAAGTACTTC. This gives the protein CASSLLSPGQKYF.